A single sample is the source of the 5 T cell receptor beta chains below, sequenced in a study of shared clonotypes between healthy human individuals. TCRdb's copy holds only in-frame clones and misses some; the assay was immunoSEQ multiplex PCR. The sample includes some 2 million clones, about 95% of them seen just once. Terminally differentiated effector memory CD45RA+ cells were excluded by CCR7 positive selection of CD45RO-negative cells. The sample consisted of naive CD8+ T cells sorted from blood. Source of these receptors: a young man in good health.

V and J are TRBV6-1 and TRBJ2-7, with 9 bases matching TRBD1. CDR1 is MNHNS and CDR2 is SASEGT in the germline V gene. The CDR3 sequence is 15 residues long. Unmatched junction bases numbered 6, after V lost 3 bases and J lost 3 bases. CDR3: CASSEAGTGYYEQYF. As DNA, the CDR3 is TGTGCCAGCAGTGAGGCCGGGACAGGGTACTACGAGCAGTACTTC.

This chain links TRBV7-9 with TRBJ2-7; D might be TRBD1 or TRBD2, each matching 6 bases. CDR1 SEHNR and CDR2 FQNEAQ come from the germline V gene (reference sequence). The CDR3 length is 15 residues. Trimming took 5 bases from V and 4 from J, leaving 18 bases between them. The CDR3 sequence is CASSDRGLTLYEQYF. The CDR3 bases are TGTGCCAGCAGCGACCGGGGGCTAACCCTATACGAGCAGTACTTC.

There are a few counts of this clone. CDR3 bases: TGTGCCAGCAGCGCTTTGGACGGGAGGACCTATGGCTACACCTTC. It encodes CASSALDGRTYGYTF. V gene TRBV9 combines with J gene TRBJ1-2; D unclear. This CDR3 comprises 15 residues. Germline V gene data show CDR1 as SGDLS and CDR2 as YYNGEE. V lost 3 bases and J lost 4, with 16 bases in between.

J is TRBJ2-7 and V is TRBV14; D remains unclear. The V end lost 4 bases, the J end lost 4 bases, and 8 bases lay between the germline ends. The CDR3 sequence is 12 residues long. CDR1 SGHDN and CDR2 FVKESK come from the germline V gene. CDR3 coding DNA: TGTGCCAGCAGCCTCACCTATTACGAGCAGTACTTC. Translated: CASSLTYYEQYF. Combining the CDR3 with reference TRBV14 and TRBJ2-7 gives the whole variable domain EAGVTQFPSHSVIEKGQTVTLRCDPISGHDNLYWYRRVMGKEIKFLLHFVKESKQDESGMPNNRFLAERTGGTYSTLKVQPAELEDSGVYFCASSLTYYEQYFGPGTRLTVT.

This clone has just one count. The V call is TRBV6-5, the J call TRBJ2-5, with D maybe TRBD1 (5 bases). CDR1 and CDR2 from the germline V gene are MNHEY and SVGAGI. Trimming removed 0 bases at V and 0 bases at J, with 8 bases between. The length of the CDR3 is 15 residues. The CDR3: CASSYSYRNQETQYF. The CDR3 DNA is TGTGCCAGCAGTTACTCGTACAGGAACCAAGAGACCCAGTACTTC.